The 23 T cell receptor beta chains in this list originate from one sample, sequenced in a study of blood T cell dynamics during melanoma immunotherapy. Regarding time point: week 3, after first cycle of checkpoint inhibitor. Libraries were prepared by immunoSEQ multiplex PCR; TCRdb keeps only in-frame clonotypes and omits some of them. In the table there are roughly 15,000 clones, approximately 90% of which are singletons. The material was blood, obtained from a patient treated with checkpoint blockade. These receptors came from a human donor with melanoma.

The chain employs TRBV5-5 and TRBJ1-1; D possibly corresponds to TRBD1 (5 bases). The CDR3 totals 14 residues. The germline V gene encodes CDR1 SGHKS and CDR2 YYEKEE (reference sequence). The V and J ends lost 5 bases and 1 base respectively, with 12 bases between them. CDR3 amino acids: CASSRVGGNTEAFF. DNA for the CDR3: TGTGCCAGCAGTCGTGTTGGGGGGAACACTGAAGCTTTCTTT.

The genes are TRBV6-5 and TRBJ2-7, with D tentatively TRBD2 (5 bases). The V end was cut by 0 bases, the J end by 2 bases, with 8 bases between. CDR1 and CDR2 (germline): MNHEY, SVGAGI. The CDR3 extends over 14 amino acids. The CDR3 protein is CASSYSFSAYEQYF. CDR3 coding DNA: TGTGCCAGCAGTTACTCTTTTAGCGCCTACGAGCAGTACTTC.

The chain joins TRBV6-5 to TRBJ2-2, with D unresolved. From germline, CDR1 is MNHEY and CDR2 SVGAGI. This CDR3 is 13 amino acids long. The germline V and J ends were trimmed by 6 bases and 1 base, with 6 bases remaining between them. CDR3 sequence: CASRRQNTGELFF. CDR3 nucleotide sequence: TGTGCCAGCAGGCGACAGAACACCGGGGAGCTGTTTTTT.

The V call is TRBV28, the J call TRBJ1-3; D is possibly TRBD1 (5 bases). Germline V gives CDR1 MDHEN, CDR2 SYDVKM. The germline V and J ends were trimmed by 2 bases and 8 bases, with 13 bases remaining between them. The CDR3 has 14 amino acids. The CDR3 loop reads CASSLIGGGHTIYF. As DNA, the CDR3 is TGTGCCAGCAGTTTAATCGGGGGTGGTCACACCATATATTTT.

V and J are TRBV7-2 and TRBJ2-5; the match to TRBD2 covers 13 bases. J gave up 5 bases and V 5 bases, and 8 bases lay outside the gene matches. CDR1 and CDR2 (germline): SGHTA, FQGNSA. The CDR3 contains 16 residues. The CDR3 bases are TGTGCCAGCAGCCGGACTAGCGGGAGTGGCAGGGAGACCCAGTACTTC. It specifies CASSRTSGSGRETQYF.

The gene calls are TRBV7-2 and TRBJ2-4; a possible D gene is TRBD2 (5 bases). This CDR3 contains 16 residues. V was trimmed by 1 base and J by 4 bases, leaving 14 bases between them. From germline, CDR1 is SGHTA and CDR2 FQGNSA. The CDR3 sequence: CASSLGAPTGKNIQYF. CDR3 sequence (DNA): TGTGCCAGCAGCTTAGGGGCCCCGACGGGAAAAAACATTCAGTACTTC.

In this sample, this clone turned up a few times. This rearrangement joins TRBV27 to TRBJ1-1, with D unresolved. The germline CDR1 and CDR2 sequences are MNHEY and SMNVEV (reference sequence). Deletions cut 0 bases from V and 5 bases from J, with 7 bases between. CDR3 size: 13 residues. The chain's CDR3 is CASSLSAGTEAFF. CDR3 in DNA: TGTGCCAGCAGTTTATCGGCAGGTACTGAAGCTTTCTTT.

This chain uses TRBV6-5 with TRBJ1-6, with D maybe TRBD1 (5 bases). The V gene lost 2 bases and the J gene lost 14 bases, with 16 bases spanning the gap. Germline CDR1 MNHEY, CDR2 SVGAGI. The CDR3 has 14 amino acids. The CDR3 region has the DNA TGTGCCAGCAGTTACGCACACCCGCAGGGATCCCTCCACTTT. Translated, it gives CASSYAHPQGSLHF.

This sequence joins TRBV9 and TRBJ2-7; 8 nucleotides line up with TRBD1. The ends lost 3 bases at V and 0 bases at J; junction bases unmatched: 5. This CDR3 region has 15 residues. Germline V lookup: CDR1 SGDLS, CDR2 YYNGEE. Written as DNA, the CDR3 is TGTGCCAGCAGCGCTTCGGACAGGGCCTCCTACGAGCAGTACTTC. It codes for CASSASDRASYEQYF.

This clone has only one observation. The chain is built from TRBV6-1 and TRBJ1-5, with D perhaps matching TRBD1 (5 bases). CDR1 and CDR2 (germline): MNHNS, SASEGT. Trimming removed 4 bases from V and 9 bases from J, with 10 bases in between. This CDR3 is 12 amino acids long. The CDR3 DNA reads TGTGCCAGCAGTGGGGGCGAGGGGCCCCAGCATTTT. It yields the protein CASSGGEGPQHF.

This clone was picked up one time. The V and J genes are TRBV6-4 and TRBJ2-4; 12 nucleotides line up with TRBD2. Germline V CDR1 and CDR2: MRHNA, SNTAGT. CDR3 length: 20 amino acids. J lost 0 bases, V lost 5 bases, and 14 bases had no gene match. The CDR3 coding sequence is TGTGCCAGCAGTCATCATATGACTAGCGGGAGACACGTAGCCAAAAACATTCAGTACTTC. Its translation is CASSHHMTSGRHVAKNIQYF.

The chain carries TRBV27 and TRBJ1-1, with D possibly being TRBD1 (5 bases). The V end was cut by 3 bases, the J end by 1 base, with 9 bases between. The CDR3 extends over 14 amino acids. Germline V gives CDR1 MNHEY, CDR2 SMNVEV (reference sequence). The CDR3 reads CASSFWQGNTEAFF. DNA for the CDR3: TGTGCCAGCAGTTTCTGGCAGGGGAACACTGAAGCTTTCTTT.

This clone appeared once. The chain couples TRBV2 to TRBJ2-3; 15 positions agree with TRBD2. Trimming cost V 7 bases and J 6 bases; bases outside gene matches: 8. This CDR3 is built from 16 residues. CDR1 and CDR2 (germline): SNHLY, FYNNEI. For the CDR3, the DNA is TGTGCCAGCACCGGACTAGCGGGAGGGCCTTTTGATACGCAGTATTTT. The encoded protein is CASTGLAGGPFDTQYF.

The rearrangement joins TRBV21-1 to TRBJ1-2; the table gives TRBD1 as D, unverified against the DNA. TRBV21-1 constitutes a pseudogene. CDR3 size: 14 residues. CDR3 coding DNA: TGTGCCAGCAGCAAAGGGGACACTAACTATGGCTACACCTTC. Its translation: CASSKGDTNYGYTF.

V is TRBV28 and J is TRBJ2-1; TRBD2 agrees at 7 bases. The CDR3 is 15 residues long. J gave up 5 bases and V 5 bases, and 9 bases lay outside the gene matches. CDR1 is MDHEN, CDR2 SYDVKM, per germline. This CDR3 is CASSIGGTNHNEQFF. The CDR3, as DNA: TGTGCCAGCAGTATCGGCGGGACTAACCACAATGAGCAGTTCTTC.

The chain's CDR3 is CASSLEERATDTQYF. The CDR3 DNA follows: TGTGCCAGCAGCTTAGAGGAGCGGGCCACAGATACGCAGTATTTT. This chain joins TRBV11-1 and TRBJ2-3, with D possibly being TRBD2 (6 bases). Trimming left V 1 base short and J 2 bases short, with 10 bases between. CDR1 and CDR2 (germline): SGHAT, FQDESV (reference sequence). The CDR3 loop spans 15 amino acids.

V is TRBV4-3 and J is TRBJ1-2; tentatively, D is TRBD1 (6 bases). The CDR3 length is 12 residues. Trimming removed 3 bases from V and 5 bases from J, with 7 bases in between. Germline CDR1 and CDR2: LGHNA and YSLEER. In nucleotides, the CDR3 is TGCGCCAGCAGCCAGCAGGGGTATGGCTACACCTTC. This sequence encodes CASSQQGYGYTF.

The V and J genes are TRBV7-9 and TRBJ1-1, with TRBD1 as a possible D gene (6 bases). The CDR3 sequence is 14 residues long. Trimming stripped 5 bases from V and 1 base from J, with 11 bases between. Germline CDR1 is SEHNR and CDR2 is FQNEAQ (reference sequence). CDR3 amino acids: CASSPTGPNTEAFF. DNA for the CDR3: TGTGCCAGCAGCCCGACAGGACCGAACACTGAAGCTTTCTTT.

J is TRBJ1-1 and V is TRBV19; D may be TRBD1 (5 bases). Germline CDR1 reads LNHDA; CDR2 reads SQIVND (reference sequence). The CDR3 is made up of 18 amino acids. V was clipped by 4 bases and J by 0 bases, with 21 bases between them. Here the CDR3 reads CASSKAGGLNSMNTEAFF. The CDR3 DNA reads TGTGCCAGTAGTAAAGCCGGGGGACTGAACTCAATGAACACTGAAGCTTTCTTT.

V is TRBV19 and J is TRBJ2-7, with 9 nucleotides matching TRBD1. This CDR3 comprises 15 residues. Germline lookup yields CDR1 LNHDA and CDR2 SQIVND (reference sequence). V gave up 7 bases and J gave up 3 bases; unmatched junction bases: 10. CDR3: CASTRGQGSFYEQYF. CDR3 bases: TGTGCCAGTACCCGAGGACAGGGGAGTTTCTACGAGCAGTACTTC.

This chain links TRBV28 with TRBJ1-1; 9 bases match TRBD1. With 5 bases clipped from V and 1 base from J, the junction kept 5 bases outside the gene matches. Germline V gives CDR1 MDHEN, CDR2 SYDVKM. This CDR3 has 15 residues. The CDR3 DNA follows: TGTGCCAGCAGTGCAGACAGGGGGTGGAACACTGAAGCTTTCTTT. Protein: CASSADRGWNTEAFF.

V and J are TRBV10-3 and TRBJ2-1; TRBD2 aligns across 13 bases. The CDR3 length is 13 residues. With 10 bases clipped from V and 10 bases from J, the junction kept 7 bases outside the gene matches. Germline CDR1 reads ENHRY; CDR2 reads SYGVKD. CDR3: CATGLAGAWEQFF. CDR3 DNA: TGTGCCACCGGACTAGCGGGAGCATGGGAGCAGTTCTTC.

This clone occurred a few times. The chain employs TRBV5-1 and TRBJ2-4; the match to TRBD2 covers 7 bases. After removal of 0 bases from V and 8 bases from J, the junction contained 8 bases not matched to a gene. The CDR3 is 15 residues long. Germline V gene sequence: CDR1 SGHRS, CDR2 YFSETQ. The CDR3 reads CASSLDAGVGDIQYF. The CDR3 region has the DNA TGCGCCAGCAGCTTGGATGCGGGGGTGGGTGACATTCAGTACTTC.